A single sample is the source of the 17 T cell receptor beta chains below, sequenced in a study of memory CD4+ T cells and cytomegalovirus serostatus (dated by TCRdb to about 2019). The method was the immunoSEQ multiplex PCR assay. Entries here come from immuneACCESS through TCRdb and include only in-frame sequences with V and J called. Some clones fail to appear in such tables; in the studies checked, an unresolved V gene covers under half of the shortfall, and the cause of the remainder is unknown. The sample contains about 41,000 clones, about 82% of them found a single time. The ten largest clones add up to under 7.5% of the sample. A FACSAria II was used to sort memory CD4+ T cells, defined as single viable CD3+CD4+CD8-CD45RO+ cells. Sequencing was done on a sample of memory CD4+ T cells from blood. The receptors originated from an adult in good health and CMV-seronegative.

V usage is TRBV6-1 and J usage is TRBJ2-1; D is possibly TRBD2 (6 bases). Germline assignment: CDR1 MNHNS and CDR2 SASEGT. The CDR3 has 14 amino acids. Trimming removed 4 bases at V and 2 bases at J, with 9 bases between. Here the CDR3 DNA reads TGTGCCAGCAGTGTGGGAGGCCCCTACAATGAGCAGTTCTTC. This encodes CASSVGGPYNEQFF.

The CDR3 bases are TGTGCCAGCAGTTACGGAGGATTTGCGGTTCATGAGCAGTTCTTC. Translated, it gives CASSYGGFAVHEQFF. The V gene is TRBV6-5, the J gene TRBJ2-1; possibly TRBD2 for D (5 bases). The CDR3 runs to 15 residues. V dropped 2 bases and J dropped 8 bases, with 16 bases sitting between them. Germline-derived CDR1 and CDR2 are MNHEY and SVGAGI.

This rearrangement joins TRBV4-2 to TRBJ2-1; 8 bases map to TRBD2. This CDR3 spans 14 amino acids. The germline V gene has CDR1 LGHNA and CDR2 YNFKEQ. V shed 3 bases and J 6 bases; nucleotides not matched to a gene: 4. CDR3 bases: TGTGCCAGCAGCCAGAGAGGGACTAGCAATGAGCAGTTCTTC. Translation: CASSQRGTSNEQFF.

J is TRBJ1-2 and V is TRBV28; 9 bases agree with TRBD1. The CDR3 extends over 12 amino acids. Trimming took 10 bases from V and 5 from J; bases not matched to a gene: 5. CDR1 is MDHEN, CDR2 SYDVKM, per germline. CDR3 coding DNA: TGTGCCATGGGAGACAGGGGGTATGGCTACACCTTC. Translation: CAMGDRGYGYTF.

V is TRBV5-6 and J is TRBJ2-5; 15 positions agree with TRBD2. Trimming at V came to 4 bases and at J to 5 bases, leaving 9 bases not matched to a gene. This CDR3 has 17 amino acids. Germline V gene data show CDR1 as SGHDT and CDR2 as YYEEEE. CDR3 loop: CASSRGLAGGVWETQYF. The CDR3 DNA is TGTGCCAGCAGCCGCGGACTAGCGGGAGGGGTATGGGAGACCCAGTACTTC. The variable domain in full, with the rest retrieved from reference TRBV5-6 and TRBJ2-5, is DAGVTQSPTHLIKTRGQQVTLRCSPKSGHDTVSWYQQALGQGPQFIFQYYEEEERQRGNFPDRFSGHQFPNYSSELNVNALLLGDSALYLCASSRGLAGGVWETQYFGPGTRLLVL.

In its sample, this clone was seen a few times. The genes are TRBV10-3 and TRBJ2-6; D is ambiguous. This CDR3 has 16 amino acids. Germline V gene data show CDR1 as ENHRY and CDR2 as SYGVKD. The ends were cut back, 3 bases at V and 0 bases at J, with 9 bases in the middle. The CDR3 DNA sequence: TGTGCCATCAGTGAAGGCTTAAGCTCTGGGGCCAACGTCCTGACTTTC. Encoded protein: CAISEGLSSGANVLTF.

Sample share makes this clone medium-sized. The V and J genes are TRBV11-1 and TRBJ2-7, with TRBD2 matching 8 bases. The V gene's germline CDR1 is SGHAT and CDR2 FQDESV (reference sequence). The CDR3 has 15 residues. With V trimmed by 1 base and J by 1 base, 3 bases remained unmatched. This chain's CDR3 is CASSLGTSISYEQYF. The DNA for the CDR3 is TGTGCCAGCAGCTTAGGGACTAGCATTTCCTACGAGCAGTACTTC.

The genes are TRBV10-3 and TRBJ2-1; 12 bases line up with TRBD2. V lost 4 bases, J lost 9 bases, and 10 bases stayed unmatched. Germline V gene data show CDR1 as ENHRY and CDR2 as SYGVKD. This CDR3 region has 16 residues. CDR3 residues: CAISVTSGSDRGEQFF. The CDR3 coding sequence is TGTGCCATCAGTGTGACTAGCGGGAGTGATAGGGGTGAGCAGTTCTTC.

The sample holds a few counts of this clone. The V gene is TRBV7-2, the J gene TRBJ2-2; D unresolved. Germline V lookup: CDR1 SGHTA, CDR2 FQGNSA. Trimming left V 3 bases short and J 8 bases short, with 13 bases between. The CDR3 is made up of 14 amino acids. This CDR3 reads CASSFHSQGGELFF. As DNA, the CDR3 is TGTGCCAGCAGCTTTCACTCCCAAGGTGGGGAGCTGTTTTTT.

This sequence joins TRBV4-3 and TRBJ1-1, with D possibly matching TRBD1 (5 bases). With 4 bases removed from V and 1 base from J, the gap between germline ends came to 19 bases. The CDR3 has 17 amino acids. Per the germline V gene, CDR1 is LGHNA and CDR2 is YSLEER. CDR3 sequence reads: CASSRSGLGAQNTEAFF. CDR3 nucleotide sequence: TGCGCCAGCAGCCGCTCAGGACTTGGGGCTCAGAACACTGAAGCTTTCTTT.

The chain combines TRBV30 with TRBJ2-1; TRBD2 matches 8 bases. V lost 4 bases to trimming and J lost 4 bases; unmatched junction nucleotides: 9. Germline CDR1 GTSNPN, CDR2 SVGIG (reference sequence). This CDR3 spans 15 amino acids. The CDR3 here is CAWTALAGGYNEQFF. The CDR3 nucleotides read TGTGCCTGGACCGCGCTAGCGGGTGGATACAATGAGCAGTTCTTC.

The V call is TRBV7-9, the J call TRBJ1-2, with 10 bases that match TRBD1. The germline V gene has CDR1 SEHNR and CDR2 FQNEAQ (reference sequence). Trimming cost V 0 bases and J 6 bases; bases outside gene matches: 4. The CDR3 covers 15 residues. CDR3 loop: CASSLALTGGDGYTF. In DNA, the CDR3 is TGTGCCAGCAGCTTAGCTTTGACAGGGGGCGATGGCTACACCTTC.

This clone turned up a few times. The rearrangement uses TRBV5-1 and TRBJ2-3; D perhaps matches TRBD2 (5 bases). Looked up from germline, CDR1 is SGHRS and CDR2 is YFSETQ. This CDR3 spans 14 amino acids. The V and J ends lost 2 bases and 3 bases respectively, with 10 bases between them. CDR3 nucleotides: TGCGCCAGCAGCTTAGAGGGCCAGACAGATACGCAGTATTTT. Translated: CASSLEGQTDTQYF.

The chain employs TRBV7-9 and TRBJ1-1; 10 bases are a match to TRBD1. V was pared by 1 base and J by 4 bases, with 3 bases of the junction left unmatched. Germline-derived CDR1 and CDR2 are SEHNR and FQNEAQ (reference sequence). This CDR3 is 15 amino acids long. The CDR3 nucleotides are TGTGCCAGCAGCTTAGGCCGGACAGGGGGCACTGAAGCTTTCTTT. Translated: CASSLGRTGGTEAFF.

The CDR3 nucleotides are TGTGCCAGTAGTAAGGGGGGAAACATTCAGTACTTC. Translation gives CASSKGGNIQYF. This chain connects TRBV19 to TRBJ2-4, with D perhaps assigned TRBD1 or TRBD2 (6 bases each). Germline-derived CDR1 and CDR2 are LNHDA and SQIVND (reference sequence). Between the trimmed V and J ends, which lost 4 bases and 6 bases, there was a span of 7 bases. The CDR3 has 12 amino acids.

The sample holds a few counts of this clone. This sequence joins TRBV28 and TRBJ2-6; D call uncertain. V was pared by 6 bases and J by 0 bases, with 6 bases between. This CDR3 region has 14 residues. CDR1 and CDR2 (germline): MDHEN, SYDVKM. The CDR3 nucleotides are TGTGCCAGCAGCCTAACCTCTGGGGCCAACGTCCTGACTTTC. The encoded protein is CASSLTSGANVLTF.

This clone has just a few counts. J is TRBJ1-1 and V is TRBV2, with D possibly being TRBD1 (6 bases). Trimming shortened V by 4 bases and J by 5 bases, and 14 bases separated the two germline ends. In germline, CDR1 is SNHLY, CDR2 FYNNEI. CDR3 size: 14 residues. The CDR3 sequence is CASSGKAGETEAFF. CDR3 nucleotides: TGTGCCAGCAGTGGAAAGGCAGGGGAAACTGAAGCTTTCTTT.